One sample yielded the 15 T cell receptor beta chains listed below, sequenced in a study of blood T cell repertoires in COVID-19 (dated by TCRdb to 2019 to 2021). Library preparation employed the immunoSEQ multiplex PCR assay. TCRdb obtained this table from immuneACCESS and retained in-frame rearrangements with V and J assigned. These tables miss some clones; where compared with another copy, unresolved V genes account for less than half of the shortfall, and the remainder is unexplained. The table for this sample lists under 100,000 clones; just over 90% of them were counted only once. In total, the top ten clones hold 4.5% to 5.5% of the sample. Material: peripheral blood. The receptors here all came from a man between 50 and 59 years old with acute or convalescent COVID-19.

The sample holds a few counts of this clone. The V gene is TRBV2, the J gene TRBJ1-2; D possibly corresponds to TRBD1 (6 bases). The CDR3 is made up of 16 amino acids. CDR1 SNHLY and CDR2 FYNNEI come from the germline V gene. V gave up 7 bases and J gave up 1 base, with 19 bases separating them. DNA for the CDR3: TGTGCCAGCACCTTAGGGGCCAGGGGATTTAACTATGGCTACACCTTC. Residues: CASTLGARGFNYGYTF.

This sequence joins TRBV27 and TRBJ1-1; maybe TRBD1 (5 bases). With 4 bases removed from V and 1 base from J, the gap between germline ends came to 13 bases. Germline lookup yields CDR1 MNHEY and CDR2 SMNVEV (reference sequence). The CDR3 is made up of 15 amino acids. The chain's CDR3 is CASSSWEDTNTEAFF. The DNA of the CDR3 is TGTGCCAGCAGTTCCTGGGAGGACACGAACACTGAAGCTTTCTTT.

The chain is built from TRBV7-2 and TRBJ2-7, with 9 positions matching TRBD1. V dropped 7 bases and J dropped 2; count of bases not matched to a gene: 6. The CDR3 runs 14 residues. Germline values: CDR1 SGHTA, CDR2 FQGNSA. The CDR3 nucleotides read TGTGCCAGCACCGTGACAGGGGGTCCCTACGAGCAGTACTTC. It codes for CASTVTGGPYEQYF.

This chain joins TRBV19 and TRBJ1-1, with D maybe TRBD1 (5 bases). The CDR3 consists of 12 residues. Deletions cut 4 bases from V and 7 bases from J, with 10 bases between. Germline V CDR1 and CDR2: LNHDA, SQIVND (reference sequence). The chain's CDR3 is CASSNRLGEAFF. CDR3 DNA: TGTGCCAGTAGTAACAGGCTCGGTGAAGCTTTCTTT.

For the CDR3, the DNA is TGTGCCAGCAGCTTAGGAGGGATCTACGAGCAGTACTTC. Protein product: CASSLGGIYEQYF. This rearrangement joins TRBV11-2 to TRBJ2-7, with D perhaps matching TRBD2 (5 bases). V lost 1 base to trimming and J lost 3 bases, with 7 bases between them. The CDR3 runs 13 residues. The germline V gene has CDR1 SGHAT and CDR2 FQNNGV.

CDR3 DNA: TGTGCCAGCAGATTTCCGGGACAGGGAGGGAAACTGTTTTTT. It is translated as CASRFPGQGGKLFF. This sequence joins TRBV11-2 and TRBJ1-4; 9 bases map to TRBD1. CDR3 length: 14 residues. V lost 6 bases, J lost 11 bases, and 10 bases stayed unmatched. Germline values: CDR1 SGHAT, CDR2 FQNNGV.

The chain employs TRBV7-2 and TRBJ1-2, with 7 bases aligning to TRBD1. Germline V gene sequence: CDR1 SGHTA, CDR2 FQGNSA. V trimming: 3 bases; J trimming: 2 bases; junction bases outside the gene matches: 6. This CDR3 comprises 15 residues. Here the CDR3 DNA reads TGTGCCAGCAGCTTTATCCGGGACAGCAACTATGGCTACACCTTC. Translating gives CASSFIRDSNYGYTF. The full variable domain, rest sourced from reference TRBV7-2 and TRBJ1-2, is GAGVSQSPSNKVTEKGKDVELRCDPISGHTALYWYRQSLGQGLEFLIYFQGNSAPDKSGLPSDRFSAERTGGSVSTLTIQRTQQEDSAVYLCASSFIRDSNYGYTFGSGTRLTVV.

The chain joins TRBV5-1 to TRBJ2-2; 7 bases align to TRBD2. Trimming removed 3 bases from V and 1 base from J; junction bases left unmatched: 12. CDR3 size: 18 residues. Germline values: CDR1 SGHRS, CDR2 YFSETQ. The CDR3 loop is CASSSGILAGVNTGELFF. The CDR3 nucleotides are TGCGCCAGCAGCTCCGGAATATTAGCGGGTGTGAACACCGGGGAGCTGTTTTTT.

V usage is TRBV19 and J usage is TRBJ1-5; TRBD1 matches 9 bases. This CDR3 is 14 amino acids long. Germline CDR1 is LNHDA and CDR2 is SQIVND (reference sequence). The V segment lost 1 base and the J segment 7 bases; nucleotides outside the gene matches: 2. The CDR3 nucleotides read TGTGCCAGTAGTATAGGGACAGGGGACCAGCCCCAGCATTTT. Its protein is CASSIGTGDQPQHF.

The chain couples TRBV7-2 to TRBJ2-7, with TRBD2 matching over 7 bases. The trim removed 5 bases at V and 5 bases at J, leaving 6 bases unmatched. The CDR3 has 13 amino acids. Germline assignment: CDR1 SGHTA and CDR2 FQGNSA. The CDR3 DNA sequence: TGTGCCAGCAGCCGCGGGAGTGTCAACGAGCAGTACTTC. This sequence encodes CASSRGSVNEQYF.

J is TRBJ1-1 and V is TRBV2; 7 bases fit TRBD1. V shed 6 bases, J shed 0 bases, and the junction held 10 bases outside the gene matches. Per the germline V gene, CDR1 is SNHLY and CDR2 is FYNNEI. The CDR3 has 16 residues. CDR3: CASSLARQGVNTEAFF. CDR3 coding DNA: TGTGCCAGCAGCCTGGCTCGACAGGGAGTGAACACTGAAGCTTTCTTT.

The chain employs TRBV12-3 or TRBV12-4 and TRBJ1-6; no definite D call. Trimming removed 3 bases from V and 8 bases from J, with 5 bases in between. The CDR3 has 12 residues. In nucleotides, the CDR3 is TGTGCCAGCAGTTTGCGGGATTCACCCCTCCACTTT. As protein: CASSLRDSPLHF.

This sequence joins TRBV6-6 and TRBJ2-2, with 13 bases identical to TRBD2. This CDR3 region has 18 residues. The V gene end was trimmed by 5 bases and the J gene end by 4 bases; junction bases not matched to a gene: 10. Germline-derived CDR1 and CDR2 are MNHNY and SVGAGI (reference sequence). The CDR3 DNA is TGTGCCAGCAGTCACGCGATGACTAGCGGGAGGCCCACCGGGGAGCTGTTTTTT. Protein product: CASSHAMTSGRPTGELFF.

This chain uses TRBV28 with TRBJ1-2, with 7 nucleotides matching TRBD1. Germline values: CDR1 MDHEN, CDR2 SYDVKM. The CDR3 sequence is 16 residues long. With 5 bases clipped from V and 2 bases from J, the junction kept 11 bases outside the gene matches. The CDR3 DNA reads TGTGCCAGCAGTCGAGGACAGGCGGTCTCGAACTATGGCTACACCTTC. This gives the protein CASSRGQAVSNYGYTF.

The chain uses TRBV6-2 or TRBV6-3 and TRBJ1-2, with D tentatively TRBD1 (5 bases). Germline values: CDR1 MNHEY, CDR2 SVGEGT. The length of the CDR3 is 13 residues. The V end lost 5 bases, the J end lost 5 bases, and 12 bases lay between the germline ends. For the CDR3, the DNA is TGTGCCAGCAGTATTGGACATTCTTATGGCTACACCTTC. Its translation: CASSIGHSYGYTF.